A selection of T cell receptor beta chains follows, all from one sample in a study of blood T cell repertoires in COVID-19. Generated by immunoSEQ multiplex PCR, the TCRdb table keeps only in-frame clones and is missing some. This table holds over 350,000 clones, roughly 89% found once. The sequencing input was peripheral blood. The receptor set was obtained from a woman in her 30s with acute or convalescent COVID-19. CDR3s include the opening cysteine and the closing phenylalanine or tryptophan. The order of the fields is J gene, D gene, V gene, clone size, CDR3 protein, CDR3 DNA. A D gene is named only where the DNA matches it firmly. Some rows mark clone size as missing; the rest say once, few, many or name a class of expanded clone.

j_call: TRBJ1-2
d_call: .
v_call: TRBV2
clone_size: .
cdr3_aa: CASSPQGLSNYGYTF
cdr3_nt: TGTGCCAGCAGTCCCCAGGGATTGTCTAACTATGGCTACACCTTC

j_call: TRBJ1-2
d_call: .
v_call: TRBV2
clone_size: .
cdr3_aa: CASRADSVNYGYTF
cdr3_nt: TGTGCCAGCAGAGCGGACAGCGTAAACTATGGCTACACCTTC

j_call: TRBJ2-1
d_call: .
v_call: TRBV5-5
clone_size: few
cdr3_aa: CASSLSYGTQYNEQFF
cdr3_nt: TGTGCCAGCAGCTTGTCGTACGGGACACAGTACAATGAGCAGTTCTTC

j_call: TRBJ2-5
d_call: TRBD2
v_call: TRBV6-5
clone_size: .
cdr3_aa: CASSPGGGWETQYF
cdr3_nt: TGTGCCAGCAGCCCGGGCGGGGGTTGGGAGACCCAGTACTTC

j_call: TRBJ2-7
d_call: TRBD2
v_call: TRBV6-5
clone_size: .
cdr3_aa: CALGGVWEQYF
cdr3_nt: TGTGCCCTTGGGGGGGTGTGGGAGCAGTACTTC

j_call: TRBJ2-7
d_call: TRBD1
v_call: TRBV15
clone_size: few
cdr3_aa: CATSLPGQAYEQYF
cdr3_nt: TGTGCCACCAGCTTGCCGGGACAGGCCTACGAGCAGTACTTC

j_call: TRBJ1-1
d_call: .
v_call: TRBV5-1
clone_size: .
cdr3_aa: CASSQGGVEAFF
cdr3_nt: TGCGCCAGCAGCCAAGGAGGGGTTGAAGCTTTCTTT

j_call: TRBJ2-2
d_call: .
v_call: TRBV6-1
clone_size: .
cdr3_aa: CASSEARTGELFF
cdr3_nt: TGTGCCAGCAGTGAAGCGCGGACCGGGGAGCTGTTTTTT

j_call: TRBJ2-3
d_call: TRBD2
v_call: TRBV6-2/TRBV6-3
clone_size: .
cdr3_aa: CASSPWGGVRTDTQYF
cdr3_nt: TGTGCCAGCAGTCCCTGGGGGGGGGTGCGCACAGATACGCAGTATTTT

j_call: TRBJ2-7
d_call: .
v_call: TRBV28
clone_size: .
cdr3_aa: CASKTPRVEEQYF
cdr3_nt: TGTGCCAGCAAAACCCCCAGGGTAGAAGAGCAGTACTTC

j_call: TRBJ1-2
d_call: TRBD1
v_call: TRBV12-3/TRBV12-4
clone_size: .
cdr3_aa: CASSLTGGGGYTF
cdr3_nt: TGTGCCAGCAGCTTAACAGGGGGCGGGGGCTACACCTTC

j_call: TRBJ2-7
d_call: TRBD1
v_call: TRBV23-1
clone_size: few
cdr3_aa: CASSHTRPRETGGEQYF
cdr3_nt: TGCGCCAGCAGTCATACGCGGCCCAGGGAGACAGGGGGCGAGCAGTACTTC

j_call: TRBJ2-2
d_call: .
v_call: TRBV7-2
clone_size: once
cdr3_aa: CASSPPEFRGGELFF
cdr3_nt: TGTGCCAGCAGCCCCCCGGAATTCCGGGGCGGGGAGCTGTTTTTT

j_call: TRBJ1-1
d_call: .
v_call: TRBV6-5
clone_size: .
cdr3_aa: CASSYQKSGVRTEAFF
cdr3_nt: TGTGCCAGCAGTTACCAGAAATCAGGGGTACGGACTGAAGCTTTCTTT

j_call: TRBJ2-3
d_call: TRBD1
v_call: TRBV12-5
clone_size: .
cdr3_aa: CASGLVDRADTQYF
cdr3_nt: TGTGCTAGTGGTTTGGTAGACAGGGCAGATACGCAGTATTTT

j_call: TRBJ1-5
d_call: TRBD1
v_call: TRBV30
clone_size: .
cdr3_aa: CAWSRGGQLPYQPQHF
cdr3_nt: TGTGCCTGGAGTAGAGGGGGACAGCTACCTTATCAGCCCCAGCATTTT

j_call: TRBJ2-5
d_call: .
v_call: TRBV7-9
clone_size: .
cdr3_aa: CASEGHETQYF
cdr3_nt: TGTGCCAGCGAGGGTCACGAGACCCAGTACTTC